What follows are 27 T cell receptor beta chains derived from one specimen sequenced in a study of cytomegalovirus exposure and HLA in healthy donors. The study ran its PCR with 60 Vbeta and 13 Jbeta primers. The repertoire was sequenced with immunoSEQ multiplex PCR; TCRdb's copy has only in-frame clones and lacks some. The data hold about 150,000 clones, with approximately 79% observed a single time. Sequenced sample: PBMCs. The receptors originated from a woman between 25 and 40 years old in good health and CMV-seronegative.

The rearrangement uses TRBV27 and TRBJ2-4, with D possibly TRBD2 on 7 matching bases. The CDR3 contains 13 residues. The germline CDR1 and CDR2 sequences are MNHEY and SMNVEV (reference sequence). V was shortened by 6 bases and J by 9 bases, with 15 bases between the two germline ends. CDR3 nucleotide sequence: TGTGCCAGCAGGTCCACAGGGAGGGTCATTCAGTACTTC. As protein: CASRSTGRVIQYF.

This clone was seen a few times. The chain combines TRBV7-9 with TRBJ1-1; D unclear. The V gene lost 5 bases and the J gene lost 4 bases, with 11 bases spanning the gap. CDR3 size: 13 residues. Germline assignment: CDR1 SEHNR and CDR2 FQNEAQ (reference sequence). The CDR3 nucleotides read TGTGCCAGCAGCAGGGAGTTGCTCACTGAAGCTTTCTTT. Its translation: CASSRELLTEAFF.

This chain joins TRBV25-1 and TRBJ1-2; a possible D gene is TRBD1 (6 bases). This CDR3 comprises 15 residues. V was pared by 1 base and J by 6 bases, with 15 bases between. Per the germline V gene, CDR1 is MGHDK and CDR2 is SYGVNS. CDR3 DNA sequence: TGTGCCAGCAGTGAATCCAGGACAGCTTTCGATGGCTACACCTTC. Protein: CASSESRTAFDGYTF.

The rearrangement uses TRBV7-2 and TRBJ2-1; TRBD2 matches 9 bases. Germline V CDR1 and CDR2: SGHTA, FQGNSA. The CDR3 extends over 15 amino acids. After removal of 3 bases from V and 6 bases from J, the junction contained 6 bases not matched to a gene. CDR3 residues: CASSFFSGGGNEQFF. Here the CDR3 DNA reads TGTGCCAGCAGCTTCTTTAGCGGGGGAGGCAATGAGCAGTTCTTC. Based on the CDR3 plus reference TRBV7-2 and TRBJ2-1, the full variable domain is GAGVSQSPSNKVTEKGKDVELRCDPISGHTALYWYRQSLGQGLEFLIYFQGNSAPDKSGLPSDRFSAERTGGSVSTLTIQRTQQEDSAVYLCASSFFSGGGNEQFFGPGTRLTVL.

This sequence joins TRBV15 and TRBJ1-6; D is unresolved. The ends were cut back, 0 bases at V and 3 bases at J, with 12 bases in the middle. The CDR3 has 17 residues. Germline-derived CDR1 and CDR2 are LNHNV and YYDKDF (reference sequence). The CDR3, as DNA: TGTGCCACCAGCAGAGATCTTGACACTGACTATAATTCACCCCTCCACTTT. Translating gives CATSRDLDTDYNSPLHF.

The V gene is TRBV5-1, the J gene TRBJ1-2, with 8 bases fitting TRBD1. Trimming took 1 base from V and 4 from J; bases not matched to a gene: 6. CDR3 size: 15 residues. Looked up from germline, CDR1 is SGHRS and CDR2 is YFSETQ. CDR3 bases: TGCGCCAGCAGCTTGAGGACAGGGTCGGGCTATGGCTACACCTTC. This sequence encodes CASSLRTGSGYGYTF.

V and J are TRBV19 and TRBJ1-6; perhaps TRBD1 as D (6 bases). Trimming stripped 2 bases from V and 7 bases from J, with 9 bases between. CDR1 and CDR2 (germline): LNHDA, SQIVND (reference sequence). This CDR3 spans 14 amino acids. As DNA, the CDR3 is TGTGCCAGTAGTATATTAGGGGGAAATTCACCCCTCCACTTT. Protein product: CASSILGGNSPLHF.

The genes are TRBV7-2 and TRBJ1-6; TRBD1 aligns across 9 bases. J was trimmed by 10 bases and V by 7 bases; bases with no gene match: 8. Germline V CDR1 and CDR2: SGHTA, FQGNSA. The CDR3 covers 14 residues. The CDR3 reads CASKGTGLLSPLHF. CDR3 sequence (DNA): TGTGCCAGCAAAGGGACAGGGTTACTATCACCCCTCCACTTT.

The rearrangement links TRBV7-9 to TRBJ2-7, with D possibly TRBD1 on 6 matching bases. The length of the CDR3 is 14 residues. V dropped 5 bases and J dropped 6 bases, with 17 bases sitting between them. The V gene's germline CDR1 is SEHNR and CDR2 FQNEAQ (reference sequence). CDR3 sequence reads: CASSIPGHPGEQYF. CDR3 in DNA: TGTGCCAGCAGCATCCCGGGACATCCGGGCGAGCAGTACTTC.

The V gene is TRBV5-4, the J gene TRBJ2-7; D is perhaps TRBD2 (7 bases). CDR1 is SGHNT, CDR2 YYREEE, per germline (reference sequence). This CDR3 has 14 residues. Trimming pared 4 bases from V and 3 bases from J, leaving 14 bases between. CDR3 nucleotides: TGTGCCAGCAGCAGGGAGGGGGGACGCTACGAGCAGTACTTC. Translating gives CASSREGGRYEQYF. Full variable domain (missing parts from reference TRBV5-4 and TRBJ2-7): ETGVTQSPTHLIKTRGQQVTLRCSSQSGHNTVSWYQQALGQGPQFIFQYYREEENGRGNFPPRFSGLQFPNYSSELNVNALELDDSALYLCASSREGGRYEQYFGPGTRLTVT.

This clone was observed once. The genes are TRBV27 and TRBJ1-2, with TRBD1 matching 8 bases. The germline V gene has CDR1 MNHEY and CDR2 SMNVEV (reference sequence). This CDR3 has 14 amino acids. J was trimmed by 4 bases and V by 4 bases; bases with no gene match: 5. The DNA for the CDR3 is TGTGCCAGCAGTTCCGGACAGGGAATCTATGGCTACACCTTC. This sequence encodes CASSSGQGIYGYTF.

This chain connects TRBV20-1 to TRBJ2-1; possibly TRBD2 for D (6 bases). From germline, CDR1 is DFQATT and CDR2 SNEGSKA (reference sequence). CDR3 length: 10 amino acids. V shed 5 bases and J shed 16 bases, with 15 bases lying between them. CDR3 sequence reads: CSARGGVIFF. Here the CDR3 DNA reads TGCAGTGCTCGAGGCGGGGTGATTTTCTTC.

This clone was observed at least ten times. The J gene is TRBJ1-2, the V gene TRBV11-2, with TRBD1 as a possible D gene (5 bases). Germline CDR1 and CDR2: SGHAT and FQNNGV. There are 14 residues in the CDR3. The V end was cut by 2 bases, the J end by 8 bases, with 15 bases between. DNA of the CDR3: TGTGCCAGCAGCTTATACGGGGGGGGTGACGGCTACACCTTC. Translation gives CASSLYGGGDGYTF.

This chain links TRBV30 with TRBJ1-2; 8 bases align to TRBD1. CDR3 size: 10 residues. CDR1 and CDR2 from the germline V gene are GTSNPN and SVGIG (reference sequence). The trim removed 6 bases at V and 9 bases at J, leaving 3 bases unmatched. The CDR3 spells CACQGASYTF. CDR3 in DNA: TGTGCCTGCCAGGGGGCGAGCTACACCTTC.

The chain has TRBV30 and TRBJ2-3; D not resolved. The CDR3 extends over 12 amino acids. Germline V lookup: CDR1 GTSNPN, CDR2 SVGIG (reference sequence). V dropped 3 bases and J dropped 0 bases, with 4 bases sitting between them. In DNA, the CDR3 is TGTGCCTGGAGCATCAGCACAGATACGCAGTATTTT. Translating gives CAWSISTDTQYF.

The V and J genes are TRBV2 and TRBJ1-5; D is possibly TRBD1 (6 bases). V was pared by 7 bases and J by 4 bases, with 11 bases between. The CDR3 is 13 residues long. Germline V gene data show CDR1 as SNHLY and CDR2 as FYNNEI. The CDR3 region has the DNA TGTGCCAGCACCGGGACAACTAATCAGCCCCAGCATTTT. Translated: CASTGTTNQPQHF.

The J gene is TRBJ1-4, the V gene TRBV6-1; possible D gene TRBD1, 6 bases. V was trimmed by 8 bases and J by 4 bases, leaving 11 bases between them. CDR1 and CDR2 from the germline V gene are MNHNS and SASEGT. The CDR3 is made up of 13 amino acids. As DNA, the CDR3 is TGTGCCAGCGGCGACAGGTTTAATGAAAAACTGTTTTTT. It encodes CASGDRFNEKLFF.

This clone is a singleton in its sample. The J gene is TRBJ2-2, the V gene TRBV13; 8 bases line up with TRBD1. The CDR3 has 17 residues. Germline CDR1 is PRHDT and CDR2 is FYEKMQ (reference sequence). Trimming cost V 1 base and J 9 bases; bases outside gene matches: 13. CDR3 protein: CASSLVLQGAPPWELFF. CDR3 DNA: TGTGCCAGCAGCTTAGTGCTCCAGGGGGCCCCTCCCTGGGAGCTGTTTTTT.

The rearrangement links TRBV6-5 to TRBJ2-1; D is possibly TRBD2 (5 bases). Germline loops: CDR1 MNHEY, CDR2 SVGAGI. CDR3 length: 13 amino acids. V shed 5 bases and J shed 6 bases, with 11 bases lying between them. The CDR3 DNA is TGTGCCAGCAGTCTCGACGAGGGCAATGAGCAGTTCTTC. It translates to CASSLDEGNEQFF.

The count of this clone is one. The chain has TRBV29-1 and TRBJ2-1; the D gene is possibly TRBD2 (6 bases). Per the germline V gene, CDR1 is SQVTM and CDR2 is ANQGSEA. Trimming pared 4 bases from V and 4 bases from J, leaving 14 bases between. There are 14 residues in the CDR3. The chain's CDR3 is CSVGLGRGYNEQFF. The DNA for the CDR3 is TGCAGCGTTGGCCTGGGACGGGGGTACAATGAGCAGTTCTTC.

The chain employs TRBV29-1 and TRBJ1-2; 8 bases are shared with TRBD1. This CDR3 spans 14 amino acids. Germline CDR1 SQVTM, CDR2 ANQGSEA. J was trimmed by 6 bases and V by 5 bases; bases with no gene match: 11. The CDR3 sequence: CSVQPGQGRNGYTF. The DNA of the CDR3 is TGCAGCGTTCAACCCGGACAGGGACGGAATGGCTACACCTTC.

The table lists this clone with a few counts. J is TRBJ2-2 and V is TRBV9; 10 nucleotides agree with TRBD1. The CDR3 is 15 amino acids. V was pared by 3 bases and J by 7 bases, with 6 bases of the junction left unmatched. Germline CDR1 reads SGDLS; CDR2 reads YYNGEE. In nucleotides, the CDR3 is TGTGCCAGCAGCGCAGACAGGGGGCAGATCGGGGAGCTGTTTTTT. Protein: CASSADRGQIGELFF.

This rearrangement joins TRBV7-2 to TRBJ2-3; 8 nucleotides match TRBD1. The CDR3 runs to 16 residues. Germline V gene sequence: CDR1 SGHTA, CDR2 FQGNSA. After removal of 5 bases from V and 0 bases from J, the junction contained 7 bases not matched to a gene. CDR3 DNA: TGTGCCAGCAGCCTAGTAGGACAGGGAAGCACAGATACGCAGTATTTT. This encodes CASSLVGQGSTDTQYF.

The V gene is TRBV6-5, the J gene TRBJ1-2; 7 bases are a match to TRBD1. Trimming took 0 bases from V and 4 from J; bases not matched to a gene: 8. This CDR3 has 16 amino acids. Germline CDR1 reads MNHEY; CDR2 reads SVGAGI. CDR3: CASSYSGGERVYGYTF. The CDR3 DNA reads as TGTGCCAGCAGTTACTCAGGGGGCGAACGTGTCTATGGCTACACCTTC.

CDR3 sequence reads: CAISPGGEKLFF. For the CDR3, the DNA is TGTGCCATCAGTCCAGGGGGTGAAAAACTGTTTTTT. The V call is TRBV10-3, the J call TRBJ1-4; 7 positions agree with TRBD1. V dropped 5 bases and J dropped 7; count of bases not matched to a gene: 1. This CDR3 spans 12 amino acids. Germline V gene lookup returns CDR1 ENHRY and CDR2 SYGVKD.

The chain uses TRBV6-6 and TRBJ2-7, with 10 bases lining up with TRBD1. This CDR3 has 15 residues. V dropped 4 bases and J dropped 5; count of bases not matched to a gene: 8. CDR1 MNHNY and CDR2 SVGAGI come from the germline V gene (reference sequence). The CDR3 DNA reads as TGTGCCAGCAGTTCCACCGGGACAGGGGAACACGAGCAGTACTTC. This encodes CASSSTGTGEHEQYF.

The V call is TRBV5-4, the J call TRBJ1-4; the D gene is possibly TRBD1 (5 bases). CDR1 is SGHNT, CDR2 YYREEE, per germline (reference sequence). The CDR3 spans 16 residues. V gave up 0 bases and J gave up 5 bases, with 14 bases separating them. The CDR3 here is CASSLGSANRNEKLFF. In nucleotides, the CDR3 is TGTGCCAGCAGCTTGGGATCGGCAAACAGGAATGAAAAACTGTTTTTT. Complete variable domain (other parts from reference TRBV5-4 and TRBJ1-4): ETGVTQSPTHLIKTRGQQVTLRCSSQSGHNTVSWYQQALGQGPQFIFQYYREEENGRGNFPPRFSGLQFPNYSSELNVNALELDDSALYLCASSLGSANRNEKLFFGSGTQLSVL.